This entry lists 22 T cell receptor beta chains sequenced from one sample in a study of T cell changes during pregnancy in multiple sclerosis. Produced via immunoSEQ multiplex PCR; TCRdb's table is partial and in-frame only. The sample holds tens of thousands of clones, approximately 92% seen once. Material: peripheral blood, obtained in the third trimester of pregnancy. Receptors were obtained from a female donor in good health, enrolled as a control in a pregnancy study.

The V gene is TRBV19, the J gene TRBJ1-4, with 11 bases that match TRBD1. CDR1 and CDR2 from the germline V gene are LNHDA and SQIVND (reference sequence). J gave up 7 bases and V 5 bases, and 3 bases lay outside the gene matches. The CDR3 loop spans 14 amino acids. CDR3 sequence: CASSGTGGSEKLFF. The CDR3 coding sequence is TGTGCCAGTAGTGGGACAGGGGGGAGTGAAAAACTGTTTTTT.

The J gene is TRBJ2-7, the V gene TRBV7-9, with D perhaps matching TRBD1 (5 bases). Trimming took 2 bases from V and 4 from J, leaving 6 bases between them. The germline V gene has CDR1 SEHNR and CDR2 FQNEAQ (reference sequence). The CDR3 loop spans 12 amino acids. This CDR3 reads CASSLRGYEQYF. DNA for the CDR3: TGTGCCAGCAGCTTAAGGGGTTACGAGCAGTACTTC.

The CDR3: CASSYSDRAGEQYF. The CDR3 region has the DNA TGTGCCAGCAGTTACTCGGACAGGGCGGGAGAGCAGTACTTC. The chain has TRBV6-5 and TRBJ2-7; 8 bases are a match to TRBD1. The CDR3 loop spans 14 amino acids. Germline V gene sequence: CDR1 MNHEY, CDR2 SVGAGI. The junction had 5 bases not matched to a gene; V was cut back by 0 bases and J by 7 bases.

The chain has TRBV7-9 and TRBJ2-1, with TRBD2 matching over 8 bases. Germline CDR1 reads SEHNR; CDR2 reads FQNEAQ (reference sequence). The CDR3 extends over 13 amino acids. The junction had 5 bases not matched to a gene; V was cut back by 5 bases and J by 8 bases. CDR3 amino acids: CASSLPGGDEQFF. In nucleotides, the CDR3 is TGTGCCAGCAGCCTCCCGGGGGGGGATGAGCAGTTCTTC.

The rearrangement joins TRBV9 to TRBJ2-1; a possible D gene is TRBD2 (7 bases). The CDR3 runs 15 residues. Trimming left V 3 bases short and J 9 bases short, with 19 bases between. Per the germline V gene, CDR1 is SGDLS and CDR2 is YYNGEE. CDR3 protein: CASSEREGGLVEQFF. The CDR3 nucleotides are TGTGCCAGCAGCGAACGCGAGGGGGGGCTAGTTGAGCAGTTCTTC.

The rearrangement uses TRBV28 and TRBJ2-5; no clear D gene. Germline CDR1 reads MDHEN; CDR2 reads SYDVKM. Trimming took 6 bases from V and 3 from J, leaving 8 bases between them. The CDR3 has 12 residues. CDR3 DNA: TGTGCCAGCAGGGCTAGTGAAGAGACCCAGTACTTC. Translated: CASRASEETQYF.

The V and J genes are TRBV28 and TRBJ1-2; unclear D gene. The CDR3 covers 12 residues. CDR1 is MDHEN and CDR2 is SYDVKM in the germline V gene. With 5 bases removed from V and 2 bases from J, the gap between germline ends came to 6 bases. The CDR3, as DNA: TGTGCCAGCAGTGTAGTCAACTATGGCTACACCTTC. Its translation is CASSVVNYGYTF.

The genes are TRBV6-5 and TRBJ2-3; possibly TRBD2 for D (7 bases). The CDR3 runs 13 residues. Germline V lookup: CDR1 MNHEY, CDR2 SVGAGI. V lost 8 bases and J 7 bases, leaving 16 bases between the germline ends. CDR3 residues: CASRPGGAYTQYF. The CDR3 coding sequence is TGTGCCAGCCGCCCGGGGGGCGCGTATACGCAGTATTTT.

V usage is TRBV2 and J usage is TRBJ1-5; tentative D call: TRBD1 (5 bases). The CDR3 consists of 14 residues. From germline, CDR1 is SNHLY and CDR2 FYNNEI. The ends were cut back, 7 bases at V and 8 bases at J, with 18 bases in the middle. The CDR3 reads CASTLEGGTEPQHF. In DNA, the CDR3 is TGTGCCAGCACCCTGGAGGGCGGGACGGAGCCCCAGCATTTT.

This clone was found once. The J gene is TRBJ2-3, the V gene TRBV25-1; the D gene is possibly TRBD1 (5 bases). This CDR3 is 16 amino acids long. V lost 3 bases and J lost 4, with 17 bases in between. Germline V lookup: CDR1 MGHDK, CDR2 SYGVNS. CDR3: CASSDSLSTAADTQYF. In DNA form, the CDR3 reads TGTGCCAGCAGTGATAGTCTCTCGACAGCAGCAGATACGCAGTATTTT.

V gene TRBV4-2 combines with J gene TRBJ2-5; the D is unclear. This CDR3 is built from 14 residues. The V end was cut by 1 base, the J end by 5 bases, with 11 bases between. In germline, CDR1 is LGHNA, CDR2 YNFKEQ. Written as DNA, the CDR3 is TGTGCCAGCAGCCAAGCGATCTTCGGGGAGACCCAGTACTTC. Translating gives CASSQAIFGETQYF.

The chain uses TRBV5-4 and TRBJ2-3, with 8 positions matching TRBD1. The CDR3 sequence is 13 residues long. The germline CDR1 and CDR2 sequences are SGHNT and YYREEE (reference sequence). V lost 10 bases to trimming and J lost 0 bases; unmatched junction nucleotides: 4. The CDR3 protein is CAARTGSTDTQYF. In nucleotides, the CDR3 is TGTGCCGCGAGGACAGGGAGCACAGATACGCAGTATTTT.

This clone has just one count. The gene calls are TRBV2 and TRBJ1-2; the D is unclear. Germline V gene lookup returns CDR1 SNHLY and CDR2 FYNNEI. The CDR3 totals 15 residues. Trimming removed 4 bases at V and 1 base at J, with 13 bases between. CDR3 sequence (DNA): TGTGCCAGCAGTGGATCGAGAGGATATAACTATGGCTACACCTTC. It yields the protein CASSGSRGYNYGYTF.

The chain employs TRBV4-2 and TRBJ2-7; 7 nucleotides match TRBD2. V was clipped by 4 bases and J by 6 bases; unmatched bases: 6. Germline CDR1 is LGHNA and CDR2 is YNFKEQ. The length of the CDR3 is 13 residues. The CDR3 sequence is CASSRAGVGEQYF. CDR3 bases: TGTGCCAGCAGCCGGGCGGGAGTTGGCGAGCAGTACTTC.

This clone came up once. The chain is built from TRBV19 and TRBJ1-3; D is perhaps TRBD1 (6 bases). Germline lookup yields CDR1 LNHDA and CDR2 SQIVND (reference sequence). V was trimmed by 5 bases and J by 0 bases, leaving 11 bases between them. This CDR3 is 15 amino acids long. CDR3 nucleotide sequence: TGTGCCAGTAGTTTCCGGGACACCTCTGGAAACACCATATATTTT. This gives the protein CASSFRDTSGNTIYF.

The V gene is TRBV5-4, the J gene TRBJ2-7; 8 bases are a match to TRBD1. The CDR3 contains 16 residues. V lost 0 bases, J lost 5 bases, and 10 bases stayed unmatched. Germline values: CDR1 SGHNT, CDR2 YYREEE (reference sequence). The CDR3 here is CASSLGQGPPVNEQYF. CDR3 nucleotide sequence: TGTGCCAGCAGCTTGGGACAGGGGCCCCCGGTGAACGAGCAGTACTTC.

This clone came up once. No DNA is shown, since the ends of the CDR3 on it are uncertain; the CDR3 is the one TCRdb lists. The chain's CDR3 is CASSFGDGGGPYEQYF. The V gene is TRBV5-4, the J gene TRBJ2-7; the table's D call, TRBD2, has no DNA check behind it. The CDR3 totals 16 residues, both ends included. CDR1 is SGHNT and CDR2 is YYREEE in the germline V gene (reference sequence).

This rearrangement joins TRBV29-1 to TRBJ2-1; D gene ambiguous. Germline CDR1 reads SQVTM; CDR2 reads ANQGSEA. V gave up 3 bases and J gave up 6 bases, with 9 bases separating them. This CDR3 is 12 amino acids long. CDR3 in DNA: TGCAGCGTTGACCCCAACTCCAATGAGCAGTTCTTC. Its translation: CSVDPNSNEQFF.

The rearrangement links TRBV4-1 to TRBJ2-3; TRBD2 matches 9 bases. CDR1 is MGHRA, CDR2 YSYEKL, per germline. The CDR3 runs to 16 residues. V lost 4 bases to trimming and J lost 4 bases; unmatched junction nucleotides: 9. CDR3 sequence (DNA): TGCGCCAGCAGCCTCGGACTAGCGCAAGCGTCAGATACGCAGTATTTT. Protein product: CASSLGLAQASDTQYF.

V gene TRBV28 combines with J gene TRBJ2-7; TRBD2 aligns across 7 bases. CDR1 and CDR2 from the germline V gene are MDHEN and SYDVKM. CDR3 length: 13 amino acids. Losses at the gene ends were 3 bases for V and 4 bases for J; bases not matched to a gene: 3. The CDR3 coding sequence is TGTGCCAGCAGTTTCGCGGGGGAATACGAGCAGTACTTC. This gives the protein CASSFAGEYEQYF.

The genes are TRBV28 and TRBJ2-1; TRBD2 is a possible D gene (7 bases). This CDR3 spans 14 amino acids. Germline lookup yields CDR1 MDHEN and CDR2 SYDVKM. Deletions cut 7 bases from V and 0 bases from J, with 10 bases between. This CDR3 reads CASMRGGSYNEQFF. CDR3 DNA sequence: TGTGCCAGCATGAGGGGGGGCTCCTACAATGAGCAGTTCTTC.

This chain connects TRBV29-1 to TRBJ1-1; possible D gene TRBD1, 6 bases. The V and J ends lost 3 bases and 5 bases respectively, with 10 bases between them. Germline V gene lookup returns CDR1 SQVTM and CDR2 ANQGSEA. This CDR3 is built from 12 residues. The CDR3 here is CSVEGAGTEAFF. The CDR3 bases are TGCAGCGTTGAGGGGGCTGGTACTGAAGCTTTCTTT.